This TCR beta chain originates from a study of blood T cell repertoires in COVID-19. For the study at large: COVID-19 samples from acute and convalescent phases originated in the United States, Italy and Spain.

The CDR3 contains 13 residues. V lost 5 bases and J lost 4, with 9 bases in between. The germline gives CDR1 SSHAT, CDR2 FNYEAQ (reference sequence). The protocol was immunoSEQ multiplex PCR, while the TCRdb copy is restricted to in-frame clones and leaves out a portion. Of 230,000 or so clones detected, approximately 88% appear once; the ten largest clones hold roughly 2.3%. The receptor was derived from a woman in her thirties or forties with acute COVID-19. Sample: PBMCs or T cells enriched from blood (not recorded which). The chain has TRBV7-7 and TRBJ2-1; D call uncertain. This chain's CDR3 is CASSHDIYNEQFF. The CDR3 nucleotides read TGTGCCAGCAGCCATGACATTTACAATGAGCAGTTCTTC.